A selection of T cell receptor beta chains follows, all from one sample in a study of OX40 agonist ivuxolimab in advanced cancers. Generated by immunoSEQ multiplex PCR, the TCRdb table keeps only in-frame clones and is missing some. Of around 110,000 clones listed, over 85% are singletons. The specimen comprised CD4+ or CD8+ T cells sorted from blood, sampled in a trial of the OX40 agonist ivuxolimab. The receptors come from an adult with an advanced solid tumor such as melanoma, head and neck, liver or kidney cancer. Both conserved end residues are part of each CDR3. The D gene is left open where the match is weak. Clone size, where shown, is once, few, many, or a class for clones that have expanded.

14 TRBJ1-4 . TRBV5-1 . TGCGCCAGCAGCTTGTTGGGGGCGGGTGAAAAACTGTTTTTT CASSLLGAGEKLFF
13 TRBJ2-2 . TRBV6-4 . TGTGCCAGCAGTGTCGGGGGCACCGGGGAGCTGTTTTTT CASSVGGTGELFF
15 TRBJ2-7 TRBD2 TRBV5-1 . TGCGCCAGCAGCTTAGCGGGACTAGCGGGCTACGAGCAGTACTTC CASSLAGLAGYEQYF
15 TRBJ1-4 . TRBV5-1 . TGCGCCAGCAGCCGGCTCGGGGGCGCGGGCGAAAAACTGTTTTTT CASSRLGGAGEKLFF
15 TRBJ1-4 . TRBV2 . TGTGCCAGCAGTGAATCTTTACACCAGAATGAAAAACTGTTTTTT CASSESLHQNEKLFF
17 TRBJ2-1 TRBD2 TRBV7-7 once TGTGCCAGCAGCTTACGACTAGCGGGAGATCCCCTCAATGAGCAGTTCTTC CASSLRLAGDPLNEQFF
11 TRBJ1-1 . TRBV28 . TGTGCCAGCAGTGGGAACACTGAAGCTTTCTTT CASSGNTEAFF
15 TRBJ1-6 . TRBV7-9 . TGTGCCAGCAGCTTAGGGGCAGCAACAAATTCACCCCTCCACTTT CASSLGAATNSPLHF
15 TRBJ2-1 . TRBV7-2 once TGTGCCAGCAGGTATGGGGGAGGCGTACATAATGAGCAGTTCTTC CASRYGGGVHNEQFF
16 TRBJ2-3 TRBD1 TRBV4-2 once TGTGCCAGCAGCCAAGGCAACGGACAGGGGACAGATACGCAGTATTTT CASSQGNGQGTDTQYF
14 TRBJ2-3 . TRBV6-1 . TGTGCCAGCAGCTGGACAGCGTACACAGATACGCAGTATTTT CASSWTAYTDTQYF
16 TRBJ2-3 TRBD2 TRBV9 . TGTGCCAGCAGCCGGCGACTAGCGGCTGGCACAGATACGCAGTATTTT CASSRRLAAGTDTQYF
13 TRBJ1-6 . TRBV2 . TGTGCCATAGGGGGTTCACCCGGATCACCCCTCCACTTT CAIGGSPGSPLHF
14 TRBJ1-1 . TRBV25-1 few TGTGCCAGCAGTGAATTGGGGAGGAACACTGAAGCTTTCTTT CASSELGRNTEAFF
12 TRBJ2-2 . TRBV7-3 . TGTGCCAGCAGCTTAAGAACCGGGGAGCTGTTTTTT CASSLRTGELFF
14 TRBJ1-1 TRBD1 TRBV7-2 . TGTGCCAGCAGCATTAACCCGGGACAGGGGGGTTCTTTCTTT CASSINPGQGGSFF
16 TRBJ1-2 . TRBV28 . TGTGCCAGCACCAAATCCCCGGGACAACCTAACTATGGCTACACCTTC CASTKSPGQPNYGYTF
12 TRBJ2-7 . TRBV30 . TGTGCCTGGAGTGTAGCAGACTACGAGCAGTACTTC CAWSVADYEQYF
15 TRBJ1-5 TRBD1 TRBV6-1 . TGTGCCAGCAGTGAGGGCAGGGGGCCGGGGCAGCCCCAGCATTTT CASSEGRGPGQPQHF
14 TRBJ1-1 TRBD1 TRBV5-1 once TGCGCCAGCAGCGTGACAGGGGACAACACTGAAGCTTTCTTT CASSVTGDNTEAFF
16 TRBJ2-7 TRBD1 TRBV12-5 . TGTGCTAGTGGTCCCCTCCGACAGGGAAATAACCACGAGCAGTACTTC CASGPLRQGNNHEQYF
14 TRBJ1-6 TRBD1 TRBV28 . TGTGCCAGCAGTCTCGCAGGGGGGAATTCACCCCTCCACTTT CASSLAGGNSPLHF
16 TRBJ2-7 TRBD1 TRBV7-2 . TGTGCCAGCAGCCGTACTACCGGGACAGGGGTCTCCGAGCAGTACTTC CASSRTTGTGVSEQYF
14 TRBJ2-1 TRBD1 TRBV7-9 . TGTGCCAGCATCCTCGACAGGGCCTACAATGAGCAGTTCTTC CASILDRAYNEQFF
14 TRBJ1-6 . TRBV12-5 . TGTGCTAGTGGTTTGAACCTTGGGGATTCACCCCTCCACTTT CASGLNLGDSPLHF
11 TRBJ2-1 . TRBV20-1 . TGCAGTGCCGTACCCGCCCCGATCCGGTTCTTC CSAVPAPIRFF
17 TRBJ2-7 . TRBV28 . TGTGCCAGCAGTTTGGGGAGGTGGGGACGGCTATGGAACGAGCAGTACTTC CASSLGRWGRLWNEQYF
11 TRBJ1-1 . TRBV28 few TGTGCCAGCAGTTTGGGACGGGTAGCTTTCTTT CASSLGRVAFF
16 TRBJ2-7 TRBD2 TRBV18 . TGTGCCAGCTCACCAACCGGTAGCGGGAACTCCTACGAGCAGTACTTC CASSPTGSGNSYEQYF
14 TRBJ2-7 TRBD1 TRBV5-4 . TGTGCCAGCAGCTGGGACAGGAGCTCCTACGAGCAGTACTTC CASSWDRSSYEQYF
14 TRBJ2-3 . TRBV2 . TGTGCCAGCAGGGAGGGACTGTCGGGGGATACGCAGTATTTT CASREGLSGDTQYF
13 TRBJ1-3 . TRBV6-5 . TGTGCCAGCAGTTTGTATTCTGGAAACACCATATATTTT CASSLYSGNTIYF
14 TRBJ2-1 . TRBV7-9 . TGTGCCAGCAGCCCCCGGGACTCCTACAATGAGCAGTTCTTC CASSPRDSYNEQFF
12 TRBJ2-3 . TRBV18 . TGTGCCAGCTCCTTCATAGAGGATACGCAGTATTTT CASSFIEDTQYF
13 TRBJ1-1 . TRBV14 . TGTGCCAGCAGCTATCTATCTAGCACTGAAGCTTTCTTT CASSYLSSTEAFF
13 TRBJ2-7 TRBD2 TRBV5-8 . TGTGCCAGCAGCTGGGGGGGGACCGGCGAGCAGTACTTC CASSWGGTGEQYF
15 TRBJ1-6 TRBD1 TRBV7-9 . TGTGCCAGCAGCTTAGGGGGACAGAATAATTCACCCCTCCACTTT CASSLGGQNNSPLHF
16 TRBJ1-3 TRBD1 TRBV4-2 . TGTGCCAGCAGCCAAGAGGGACAGATCTCTGGAAGCACCATATATTTT CASSQEGQISGSTIYF
16 TRBJ2-7 . TRBV7-8 . TGTGCCAGCAGCATGGCGGGCACAGGGAGGACCTACGAGCAGTACTTC CASSMAGTGRTYEQYF
19 TRBJ1-5 . TRBV21-1 . TGTGCCAGCAACCGTTTACCCGTGAGGACATTTTGCGGCAATCAGCCCCAGCATTTT CASNRLPVRTFCGNQPQHF
15 TRBJ2-3 . TRBV9 . TGTGCCAGCAGCGTAACCCCAGACGAGACAGATACGCAGTATTTT CASSVTPDETDTQYF
17 TRBJ2-6 . TRBV5-1 few TGCGCCAGCAGCCCAGAGGGGGGGGACCCTGGGGCCAACGTCCTGACTTTC CASSPEGGDPGANVLTF
15 TRBJ2-1 . TRBV6-5 . TGTGCCAGCAGAGGGGACCGAAGCTCCTACAATGAGCAGTTCTTC CASRGDRSSYNEQFF
16 TRBJ2-5 TRBD2 TRBV19 . TGTGCCAGTAGTAGGGGGGGGTCAAGTTTTAAAGAGACCCAGTACTTC CASSRGGSSFKETQYF
13 TRBJ2-1 TRBD1 TRBV28 . TGTGCCAGCAAAGGGACAGGAGACAATGAGCAGTTCTTC CASKGTGDNEQFF
14 TRBJ1-4 . TRBV6-5 . TGTGTCAGCAGTCGGGATATGGGGGATGAAAAACTGTTTTTT CVSSRDMGDEKLFF
14 TRBJ2-2 . TRBV7-9 . TGTGCCAGCAGCTTATCCGGGATCACCGGGGAGCTGTTTTTT CASSLSGITGELFF
15 TRBJ2-1 . TRBV5-4 once TGTGCCAGCAGCTTGTCGGCAGACTCCTACAATGAGCAGTTCTTC CASSLSADSYNEQFF
15 TRBJ2-2 . TRBV9 . TGTGCCAGCAGCGTAGAGGGACTTGACACCGGGGAGCTGTTTTTT CASSVEGLDTGELFF
22 TRBJ2-3 . TRBV21-1 once TGTGCCAGCAGCAAAGGTCACCGAGGAAAGGCAGGGGTCGGGACTAGCGGAGATACGCAGTATTTT CASSKGHRGKAGVGTSGDTQYF
16 TRBJ1-3 . TRBV7-9 . TGTGCCAGCAGCCCAGGGTACGAGGGGTCTGGAAACACCATATATTTT CASSPGYEGSGNTIYF
13 TRBJ2-7 TRBD1 TRBV6-5 . TGTGCCAGCAGCATGGACAGGGGTGGCGAGCAGTACTTC CASSMDRGGEQYF
15 TRBJ1-6 TRBD1 TRBV6-5 once TGTGCCAGCAGTTACTCGGGACAGGGGGACTCACCCCTCCACTTT CASSYSGQGDSPLHF
13 TRBJ2-5 TRBD2 TRBV7-2 . TGTGCCAGCAGCTTAGTAGCGGGATGGGCCCAGTACTTC CASSLVAGWAQYF
16 TRBJ2-3 TRBD2 TRBV5-1 . TGCGCCAGCAATAGAAGGACTAGCGTAACCACAGATACGCAGTATTTT CASNRRTSVTTDTQYF
14 TRBJ2-1 . TRBV2 . TGTGCCAGCAGTGGCGGGTGGGCCAAGAATGAGCAGTTCTTC CASSGGWAKNEQFF
13 TRBJ2-3 . TRBV10-3 . TGTGCCATCAGTGAAAACCTAGCGAATACGCAGTATTTT CAISENLANTQYF
16 TRBJ1-2 . TRBV19 . TGTGCCAGCTACGAAAAGATCTGGACCGGTAACTATGGCTACACCTTC CASYEKIWTGNYGYTF
14 TRBJ1-5 . TRBV19 . TGTGCCAGTAGTCCCCGATACTCTGATGAGCCCCAGCATTTT CASSPRYSDEPQHF